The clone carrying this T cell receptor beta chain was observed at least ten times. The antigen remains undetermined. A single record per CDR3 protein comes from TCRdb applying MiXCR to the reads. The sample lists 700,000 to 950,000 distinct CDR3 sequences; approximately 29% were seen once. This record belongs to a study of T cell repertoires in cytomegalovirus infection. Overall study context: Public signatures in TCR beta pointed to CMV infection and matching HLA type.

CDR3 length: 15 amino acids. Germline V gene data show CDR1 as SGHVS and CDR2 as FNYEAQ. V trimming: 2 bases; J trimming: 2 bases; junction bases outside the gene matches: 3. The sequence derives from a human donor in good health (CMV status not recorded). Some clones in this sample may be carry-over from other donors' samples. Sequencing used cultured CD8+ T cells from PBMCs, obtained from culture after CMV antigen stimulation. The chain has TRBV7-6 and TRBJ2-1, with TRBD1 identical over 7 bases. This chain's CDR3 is CASSLNRGTYNEQFF. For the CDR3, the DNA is TGTGCCAGCAGCTTAAACAGGGGAACCTACAATGAGCAGTTCTTC.